This entry features one T cell receptor (beta chain) sequence. Its target is unknown. V shed 4 bases, J shed 2 bases, and the junction held 3 bases outside the gene matches. In germline, CDR1 is SGHRS, CDR2 YFSETQ. CDR3 length: 14 residues. Generated by immunoSEQ multiplex PCR, the TCRdb table keeps only in-frame clones and is missing some. This sample yields about 110,000 clones, of which around 93% are seen a single time; roughly 7% belongs to the top ten. These data originate in a study of T cell responses to AZD1222 COVID-19 vaccine. Study results and limitations: No day 14 peak samples; only post-peak repertoires were characterized. Donors skewed white British and female; clonal diversity was possibly underestimated.

This material consisted of peripheral blood, taken on day 0 of AZD1222 vaccination. This sequence joins TRBV5-1 and TRBJ1-5; the match to TRBD1 covers 7 bases. This receptor was obtained from an adult in good health. The CDR3 is CASSPGTGNQPQHF. The CDR3 DNA sequence: TGCGCCAGCAGCCCAGGGACAGGCAATCAGCCCCAGCATTTT.